The 17 T cell receptor beta chains below come from one sample, sequenced in a study of CD8 T cells in Susac syndrome. RNA totalling about 0.5 to 1 ug underwent reverse transcription with random hexamers. TCRdb re-analysed the immunoSEQ multiplex PCR reads in MiXCR, keeping a single row per CDR3 protein. The sample has about 120,000 distinct CDR3 sequences, 85% to 95% seen once. The sample comprised CD8+ T cells from PBMCs. The origin of the receptors is a human donor with Susac syndrome.

The V and J genes are TRBV2 and TRBJ2-5, with 8 bases matching TRBD1. This CDR3 has 13 residues. J lost 3 bases, V lost 6 bases, and 3 bases had no gene match. Germline lookup yields CDR1 SNHLY and CDR2 FYNNEI. This chain's CDR3 is CASRATGEETQYF. CDR3 coding DNA: TGTGCCAGCAGAGCGACAGGGGAAGAGACCCAGTACTTC.

The rearrangement uses TRBV15 and TRBJ2-3; D gene unclear. V was cut by 4 bases and J by 6 bases, with 14 bases left in between. CDR3 length: 14 amino acids. Germline lookup yields CDR1 LNHNV and CDR2 YYDKDF (reference sequence). The CDR3 sequence is CATSTPGRWDTQYF. The CDR3 DNA reads as TGTGCCACCAGCACGCCCGGGCGGTGGGATACGCAGTATTTT.

The gene calls are TRBV4-1 and TRBJ1-2; D unresolved. The germline V and J ends were trimmed by 3 bases and 2 bases, with 10 bases remaining between them. Germline V gene sequence: CDR1 MGHRA, CDR2 YSYEKL. This CDR3 is built from 14 residues. The CDR3 DNA is TGCGCCAGCAGCCACCGGAACGGAAACTATGGCTACACCTTC. It is translated as CASSHRNGNYGYTF.

The rearrangement uses TRBV29-1 and TRBJ1-5; D gene unclear. In germline, CDR1 is SQVTM, CDR2 ANQGSEA. Trimming took 3 bases from V and 5 from J, leaving 14 bases between them. The CDR3 extends over 14 amino acids. This CDR3 is CSVERKLTYQPQHF. In DNA form, the CDR3 reads TGCAGCGTTGAGAGAAAGCTAACCTATCAGCCCCAGCATTTT.

Only a few counts were recorded for this clonotype. The genes are TRBV29-1 and TRBJ1-4; possibly TRBD1 for D (6 bases). V was shortened by 6 bases and J by 8 bases, with 10 bases between the two germline ends. The CDR3 has 11 residues. The germline CDR1 and CDR2 sequences are SQVTM and ANQGSEA. The CDR3 protein is CSVPDSEKLFF. The CDR3, as DNA: TGCAGCGTCCCGGACAGCGAAAAACTGTTTTTT.

J is TRBJ2-3 and V is TRBV13, with 7 bases that match TRBD2. CDR1 is PRHDT and CDR2 is FYEKMQ in the germline V gene (reference sequence). The junction had 9 bases not matched to a gene; V was cut back by 4 bases and J by 2 bases. The CDR3 sequence is 16 residues long. This chain's CDR3 is CASSSPLGGTTDTQYF. In DNA, the CDR3 is TGTGCCAGCAGCTCGCCCCTGGGGGGGACCACAGATACGCAGTATTTT.

J is TRBJ1-4 and V is TRBV29-1; D remains ambiguous. CDR3 size: 13 residues. The germline V and J ends were trimmed by 5 bases and 8 bases, with 15 bases remaining between them. CDR1 is SQVTM, CDR2 ANQGSEA, per germline. The CDR3 DNA reads as TGCAGCGTTATGTTAGGGCCCGAGGAAAAACTGTTTTTT. Translated, it gives CSVMLGPEEKLFF.

CDR3 in DNA: TGTGCCAGTAGCGAAGACAGGGGGGCGTACAATGAGCAGTTCTTC. Protein: CASSEDRGAYNEQFF. This chain uses TRBV19 with TRBJ2-1; TRBD1 matches at 9 bases. CDR3 size: 15 residues. Germline CDR1 LNHDA, CDR2 SQIVND (reference sequence). V shed 6 bases, J shed 4 bases, and the junction held 7 bases outside the gene matches.

The J gene is TRBJ1-2, the V gene TRBV20-1, with D unresolved. The CDR3 has 12 residues. Germline V CDR1 and CDR2: DFQATT, SNEGSKA (reference sequence). Trimming pared 0 bases from V and 5 bases from J, leaving 7 bases between. The CDR3 coding sequence is TGCAGTGCTAGAGATCCGGATTATGGCTACACCTTC. This gives the protein CSARDPDYGYTF.

The chain couples TRBV20-1 to TRBJ2-1; TRBD1 aligns across 7 bases. The CDR3 runs to 15 residues. J was trimmed by 2 bases and V by 2 bases; bases with no gene match: 6. In germline, CDR1 is DFQATT, CDR2 SNEGSKA (reference sequence). The CDR3 DNA sequence: TGCAGTGCTAGAACAACCAGGGGGACCTACAATGAGCAGTTCTTC. This gives the protein CSARTTRGTYNEQFF.

The genes are TRBV6-5 and TRBJ1-1; D perhaps matches TRBD1 (5 bases). The CDR3 covers 15 residues. Trimming removed 7 bases from V and 5 bases from J, with 20 bases in between. The germline CDR1 and CDR2 sequences are MNHEY and SVGAGI. CDR3: CASTISPQRGTEAFF. The CDR3 region has the DNA TGTGCCAGCACTATATCGCCCCAGCGGGGGACTGAAGCTTTCTTT.

The gene calls are TRBV20-1 and TRBJ1-2; D gene unclear. V was pared by 0 bases and J by 5 bases, with 13 bases between. This CDR3 is built from 14 residues. Germline V gene sequence: CDR1 DFQATT, CDR2 SNEGSKA (reference sequence). The CDR3 coding sequence is TGCAGTGCTAGAGAGCCCGACGGCGTTTATGGCTACACCTTC. Amino acid sequence: CSAREPDGVYGYTF.

This chain uses TRBV2 with TRBJ1-5; no clear D. From germline, CDR1 is SNHLY and CDR2 FYNNEI. The CDR3 is made up of 18 amino acids. V was clipped by 7 bases and J by 0 bases, with 22 bases between them. CDR3 sequence: CASTGTDPGRFSNQPQHF. The CDR3, as DNA: TGTGCCAGCACGGGCACCGATCCGGGAAGGTTTAGCAATCAGCCCCAGCATTTT.

V is TRBV7-9 and J is TRBJ2-7; 7 bases line up with TRBD1. This CDR3 region has 14 residues. Looked up from germline, CDR1 is SEHNR and CDR2 is FQNEAQ (reference sequence). The V gene end was trimmed by 2 bases and the J gene end by 3 bases; junction bases not matched to a gene: 4. The CDR3 protein is CASSLTGDSYEQYF. CDR3 in DNA: TGTGCCAGCAGCTTAACAGGGGACAGCTACGAGCAGTACTTC.

The V call is TRBV29-1, the J call TRBJ1-1; D ambiguous. Trimming pared 3 bases from V and 13 bases from J, leaving 6 bases between. The CDR3 sequence is 8 residues long. Germline V lookup: CDR1 SQVTM, CDR2 ANQGSEA. CDR3 sequence: CSVDMVFF. For the CDR3, the DNA is TGCAGCGTTGACATGGTTTTCTTT. The full variable domain, completed using reference TRBV29-1 and TRBJ1-1, is SAVISQKPSRDICQRGTSLTIQCQVDSQVTMMFWYRQQPGQSLTLIATANQGSEATYESGFVIDKFPISRPNLTFSTLTVSNMSPEDSSIYLCSVDMVFFGQGTRLTVV.

V usage is TRBV7-9 and J usage is TRBJ1-2; D may be TRBD1 (6 bases). The CDR3 has 13 residues. Trimming stripped 4 bases from V and 4 bases from J, with 10 bases between. Germline V CDR1 and CDR2: SEHNR, FQNEAQ (reference sequence). The CDR3 sequence: CASSSDRIYGYTF. In DNA form, the CDR3 reads TGTGCCAGCAGCTCGGACAGAATCTATGGCTACACCTTC.

The CDR3 reads CASSQDAREFYGYTF. In DNA, the CDR3 is TGCGCCAGCAGCCAAGATGCAAGGGAATTTTATGGCTACACCTTC. V gene TRBV4-1 combines with J gene TRBJ1-2; D unclear. The V end was cut by 0 bases, the J end by 5 bases, with 13 bases between. CDR3 length: 15 amino acids. Germline loops: CDR1 MGHRA, CDR2 YSYEKL.